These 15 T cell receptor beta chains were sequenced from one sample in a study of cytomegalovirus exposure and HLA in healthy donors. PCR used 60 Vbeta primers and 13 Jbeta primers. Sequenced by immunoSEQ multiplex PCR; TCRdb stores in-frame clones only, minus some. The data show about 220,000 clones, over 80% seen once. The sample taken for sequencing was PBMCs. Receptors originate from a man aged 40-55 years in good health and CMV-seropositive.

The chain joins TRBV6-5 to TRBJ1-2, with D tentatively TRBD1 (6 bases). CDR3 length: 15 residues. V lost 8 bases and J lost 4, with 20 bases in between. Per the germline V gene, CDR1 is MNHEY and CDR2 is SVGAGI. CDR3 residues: CASLGGGPAGYGYTF. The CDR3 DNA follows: TGTGCCAGCTTAGGGGGGGGCCCGGCGGGCTATGGCTACACCTTC.

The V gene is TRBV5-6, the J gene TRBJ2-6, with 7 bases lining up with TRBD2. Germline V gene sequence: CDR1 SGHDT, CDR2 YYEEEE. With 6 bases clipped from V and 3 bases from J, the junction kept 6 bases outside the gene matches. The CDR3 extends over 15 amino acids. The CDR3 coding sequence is TGTGCCAGCAAGACCGGACTAGTTGGGGCCAACGTCCTGACTTTC. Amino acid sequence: CASKTGLVGANVLTF.

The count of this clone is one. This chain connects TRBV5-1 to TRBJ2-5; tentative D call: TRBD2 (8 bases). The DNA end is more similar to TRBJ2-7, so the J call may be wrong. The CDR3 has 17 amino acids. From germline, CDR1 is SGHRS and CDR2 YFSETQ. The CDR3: CASHPEAAGGQRSEQYF. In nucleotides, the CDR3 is TGCGCCAGTCACCCAGAAGCGGCGGGGGGACAGAGATCCGAGCAGTACTTC.

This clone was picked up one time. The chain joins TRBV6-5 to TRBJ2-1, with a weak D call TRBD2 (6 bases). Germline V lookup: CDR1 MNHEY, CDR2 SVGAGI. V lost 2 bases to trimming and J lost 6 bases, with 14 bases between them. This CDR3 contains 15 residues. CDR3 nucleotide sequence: TGTGCCAGCAGTTACAGTCCGGGACTGATCAATGAGCAGTTCTTC. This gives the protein CASSYSPGLINEQFF.

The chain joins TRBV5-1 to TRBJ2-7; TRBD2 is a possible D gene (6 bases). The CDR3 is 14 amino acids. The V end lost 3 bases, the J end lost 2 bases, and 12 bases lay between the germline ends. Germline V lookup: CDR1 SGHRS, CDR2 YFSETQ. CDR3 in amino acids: CASSSPGTPYEQYF. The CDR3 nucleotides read TGCGCCAGCAGCTCCCCCGGGACTCCCTACGAGCAGTACTTC.

The CDR3 region has the DNA TGCAGCGTCGATGCGACAGGCCCGGTTTGGGGCTACACCTTC. The encoded protein is CSVDATGPVWGYTF. The chain combines TRBV29-1 with TRBJ1-2, with D possibly being TRBD1 (6 bases). Trimming removed 6 bases at V and 8 bases at J, with 22 bases between. The length of the CDR3 is 14 residues. CDR1 and CDR2 (germline): SQVTM, ANQGSEA.

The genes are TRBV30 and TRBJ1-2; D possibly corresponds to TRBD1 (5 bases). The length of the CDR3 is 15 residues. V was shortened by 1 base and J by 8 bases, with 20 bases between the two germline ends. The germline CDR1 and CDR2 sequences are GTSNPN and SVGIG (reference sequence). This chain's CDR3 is CAWSAMLGGRVGYTF. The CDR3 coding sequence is TGTGCCTGGAGTGCCATGTTGGGGGGACGAGTCGGCTACACCTTC.

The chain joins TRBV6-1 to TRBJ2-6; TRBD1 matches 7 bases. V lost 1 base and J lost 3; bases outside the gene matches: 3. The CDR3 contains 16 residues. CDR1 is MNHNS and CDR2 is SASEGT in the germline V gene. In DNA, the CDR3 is TGTGCCAGCAGTGAAGAGGGGGCACTTGGGGCCAACGTCCTGACTTTC. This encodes CASSEEGALGANVLTF.

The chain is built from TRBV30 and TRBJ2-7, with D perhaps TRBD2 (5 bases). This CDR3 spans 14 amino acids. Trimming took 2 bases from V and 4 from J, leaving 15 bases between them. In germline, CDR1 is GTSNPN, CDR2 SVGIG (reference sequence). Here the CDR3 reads CAWSHAGPIYEQYF. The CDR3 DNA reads TGTGCCTGGAGTCACGCGGGCCCAATTTACGAGCAGTACTTC.

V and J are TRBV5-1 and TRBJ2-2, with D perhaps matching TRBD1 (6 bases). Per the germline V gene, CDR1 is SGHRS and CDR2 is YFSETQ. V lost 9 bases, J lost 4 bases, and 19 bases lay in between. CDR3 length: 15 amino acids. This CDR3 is CATSPGTIITGELFF. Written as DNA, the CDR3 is TGCGCCACCTCTCCGGGGACAATTATCACCGGGGAGCTGTTTTTT.

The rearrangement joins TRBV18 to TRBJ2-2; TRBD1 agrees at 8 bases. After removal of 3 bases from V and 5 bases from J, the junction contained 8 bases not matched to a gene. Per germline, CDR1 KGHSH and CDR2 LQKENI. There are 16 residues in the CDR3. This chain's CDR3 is CASSPVGQGGTGELFF. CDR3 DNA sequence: TGTGCCAGCTCACCCGTAGGACAGGGTGGTACCGGGGAGCTGTTTTTT.

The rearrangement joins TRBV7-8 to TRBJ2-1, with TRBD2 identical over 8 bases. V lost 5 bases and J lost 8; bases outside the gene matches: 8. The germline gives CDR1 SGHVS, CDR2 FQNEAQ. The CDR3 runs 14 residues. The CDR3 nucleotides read TGTGCCAGCAGCCTCTCTAGGACTAGCCATGAGCAGTTCTTC. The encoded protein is CASSLSRTSHEQFF.

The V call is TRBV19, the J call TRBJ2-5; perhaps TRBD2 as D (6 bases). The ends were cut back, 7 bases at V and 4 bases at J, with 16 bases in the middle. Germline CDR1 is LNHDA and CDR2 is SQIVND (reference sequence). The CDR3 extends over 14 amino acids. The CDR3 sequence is CASTPRGRGETQYF. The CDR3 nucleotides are TGTGCCAGTACCCCCCGCGGGCGGGGAGAGACCCAGTACTTC.

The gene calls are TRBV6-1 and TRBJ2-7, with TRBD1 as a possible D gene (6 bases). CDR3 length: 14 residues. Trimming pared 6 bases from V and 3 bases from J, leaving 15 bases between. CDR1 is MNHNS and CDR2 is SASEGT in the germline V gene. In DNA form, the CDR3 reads TGTGCCAGCAGCATACAGGGAGACGGCTACGAGCAGTACGTC. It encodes CASSIQGDGYEQYV.

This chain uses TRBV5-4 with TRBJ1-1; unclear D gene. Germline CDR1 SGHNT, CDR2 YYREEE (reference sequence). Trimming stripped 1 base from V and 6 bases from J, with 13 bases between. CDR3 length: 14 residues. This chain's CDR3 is CASSLRERLAEAFF. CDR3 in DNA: TGTGCCAGCAGCTTGAGGGAGAGGTTGGCTGAAGCTTTCTTT.